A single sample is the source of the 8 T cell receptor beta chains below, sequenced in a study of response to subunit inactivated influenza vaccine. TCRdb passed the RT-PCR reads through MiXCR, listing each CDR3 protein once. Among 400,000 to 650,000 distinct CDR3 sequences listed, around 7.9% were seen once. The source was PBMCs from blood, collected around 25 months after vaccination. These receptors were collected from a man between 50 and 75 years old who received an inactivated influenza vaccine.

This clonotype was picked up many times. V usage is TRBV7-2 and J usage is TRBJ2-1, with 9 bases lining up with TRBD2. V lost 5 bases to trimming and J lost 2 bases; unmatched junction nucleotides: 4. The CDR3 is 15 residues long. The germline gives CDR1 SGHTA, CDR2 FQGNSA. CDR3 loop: CASSAAGGTYNEQFF. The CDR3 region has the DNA TGTGCCAGCAGCGCAGCGGGGGGTACCTACAATGAGCAGTTCTTC.

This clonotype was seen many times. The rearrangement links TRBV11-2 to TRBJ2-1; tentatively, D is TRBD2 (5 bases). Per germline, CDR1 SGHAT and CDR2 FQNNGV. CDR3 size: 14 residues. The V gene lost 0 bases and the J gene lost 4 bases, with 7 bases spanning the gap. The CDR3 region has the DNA TGTGCCAGCAGCTTAGAGCTAGCATACAATGAGCAGTTCTTC. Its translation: CASSLELAYNEQFF.

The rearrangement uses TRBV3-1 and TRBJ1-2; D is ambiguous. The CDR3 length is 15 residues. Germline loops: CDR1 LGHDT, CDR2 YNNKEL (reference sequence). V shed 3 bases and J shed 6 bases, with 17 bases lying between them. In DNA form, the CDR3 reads TGTGCCAGCAGCCATGGCCCCCAACCGGCTAATGGCTACACCTTC. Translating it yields CASSHGPQPANGYTF.

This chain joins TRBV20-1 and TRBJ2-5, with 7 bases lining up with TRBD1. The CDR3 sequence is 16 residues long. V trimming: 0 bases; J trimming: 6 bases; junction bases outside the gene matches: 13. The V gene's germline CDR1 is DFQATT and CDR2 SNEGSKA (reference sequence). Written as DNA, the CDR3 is TGCAGTGCTAGAGACGCTTCACAGGGGTGGGGCAAGACCCAGTACTTC. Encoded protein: CSARDASQGWGKTQYF.

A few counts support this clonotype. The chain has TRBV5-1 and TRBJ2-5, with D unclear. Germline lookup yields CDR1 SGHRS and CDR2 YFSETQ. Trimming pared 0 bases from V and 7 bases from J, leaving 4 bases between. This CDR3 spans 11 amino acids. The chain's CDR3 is CASSLDGTQYF. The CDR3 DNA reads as TGCGCCAGCAGCTTGGACGGGACCCAGTACTTC.

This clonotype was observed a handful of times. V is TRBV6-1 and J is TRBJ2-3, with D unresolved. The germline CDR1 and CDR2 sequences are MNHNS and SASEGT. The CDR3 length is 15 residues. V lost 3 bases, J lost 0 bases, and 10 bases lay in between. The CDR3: CASSETSFSTDTQYF. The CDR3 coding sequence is TGTGCCAGCAGTGAGACAAGCTTTAGCACAGATACGCAGTATTTT.

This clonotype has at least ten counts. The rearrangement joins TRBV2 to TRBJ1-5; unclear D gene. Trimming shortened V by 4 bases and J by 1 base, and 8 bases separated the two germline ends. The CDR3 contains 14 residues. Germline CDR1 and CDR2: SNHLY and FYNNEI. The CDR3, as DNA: TGTGCCAGCAGTGGGACCGAAAGCAATCAGCCCCAGCATTTT. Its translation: CASSGTESNQPQHF.

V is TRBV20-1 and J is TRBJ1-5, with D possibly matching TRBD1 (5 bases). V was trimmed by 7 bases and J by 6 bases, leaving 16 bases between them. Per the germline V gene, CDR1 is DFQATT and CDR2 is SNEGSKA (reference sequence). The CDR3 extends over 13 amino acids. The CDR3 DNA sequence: TGCAGTGTTTTTCAGGGATCGCCTCAGCCCCAGCATTTT. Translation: CSVFQGSPQPQHF.